These 17 T cell receptor beta chains share one sample of origin, sequenced in a study of cytomegalovirus exposure and HLA in healthy donors. PCR amplification relied on 60 Vbeta primers (plus 13 Jbeta primers). TCRdb's copy holds only in-frame clones and misses some; the assay was immunoSEQ multiplex PCR. The sample holds 70,000 or so clones; 65% to 75% are singletons and the top ten take more than 9.5%. Sequencing was carried out using PBMCs. These TCRs come from a woman in her fifties or sixties in good health and CMV-seropositive.

This clone was picked up one time. The chain combines TRBV2 with TRBJ1-6; TRBD1 matches at 9 bases. This CDR3 has 15 amino acids. Germline values: CDR1 SNHLY, CDR2 FYNNEI. Unmatched junction bases numbered 3, after V lost 4 bases and J lost 5 bases. CDR3 bases: TGTGCCAGCAGTGCGGACAGGGGAGATAATTCACCCCTCCACTTT. The encoded protein is CASSADRGDNSPLHF.

The chain employs TRBV5-6 and TRBJ1-5, with D possibly being TRBD1 (5 bases). The germline CDR1 and CDR2 sequences are SGHDT and YYEEEE. V lost 4 bases and J 7 bases, leaving 15 bases between the germline ends. The CDR3 is made up of 14 amino acids. The CDR3 region is CASSAAGGKQPQHF. The DNA of the CDR3 is TGTGCCAGCAGCGCAGCGGGGGGGAAGCAGCCCCAGCATTTT.

This chain joins TRBV7-6 and TRBJ2-7, with D maybe TRBD2 (6 bases). The CDR3 is 14 residues long. V was trimmed by 0 bases and J by 7 bases, leaving 13 bases between them. Germline V CDR1 and CDR2: SGHVS, FNYEAQ. The CDR3 DNA reads TGTGCCAGCAGCTTAGCGGGGGATGGGAGGGAGCAGTACTTC. Its protein product is CASSLAGDGREQYF.

The rearrangement uses TRBV5-1 and TRBJ2-2, with 7 bases aligning to TRBD1. From germline, CDR1 is SGHRS and CDR2 YFSETQ. The CDR3 spans 16 residues. Trimming took 0 bases from V and 2 from J; bases not matched to a gene: 4. CDR3 in amino acids: CASSLVGQVNTGELFF. CDR3 sequence (DNA): TGCGCCAGCAGCTTGGTTGGACAGGTTAACACCGGGGAGCTGTTTTTT. Together with reference TRBV5-1 and TRBJ2-2, the CDR3 gives the full variable domain: KAGVTQTPRYLIKTRGQQVTLSCSPISGHRSVSWYQQTPGQGLQFLFEYFSETQRNKGNFPGRFSGRQFSNSRSEMNVSTLELGDSALYLCASSLVGQVNTGELFFGEGSRLTVL.

The chain has TRBV6-6 and TRBJ2-7; 12 positions match TRBD2. The CDR3 covers 14 residues. Losses at the gene ends were 6 bases for V and 6 bases for J; bases not matched to a gene: 6. CDR1 is MNHNY, CDR2 SVGAGI, per germline (reference sequence). Here the CDR3 reads CASSLAGGPGEQYF. In DNA form, the CDR3 reads TGTGCCAGCAGCCTAGCGGGAGGGCCGGGCGAGCAGTACTTC.

J is TRBJ2-1 and V is TRBV28; D is perhaps TRBD2 (5 bases). The CDR3 runs to 12 residues. Germline loops: CDR1 MDHEN, CDR2 SYDVKM. V lost 1 base and J 8 bases, leaving 6 bases between the germline ends. CDR3 sequence (DNA): TGTGCCAGCAGTTTATTGAGGGATGAGCAGTTCTTC. Translation gives CASSLLRDEQFF.

V gene TRBV4-2 combines with J gene TRBJ2-5; TRBD2 agrees at 9 bases. This CDR3 is built from 15 residues. The V gene's germline CDR1 is LGHNA and CDR2 YNFKEQ. After removal of 4 bases from V and 4 bases from J, the junction contained 7 bases not matched to a gene. The CDR3 sequence is CASSPVAGELETQYF. The CDR3 nucleotides are TGTGCCAGCAGCCCGGTAGCGGGGGAGTTAGAGACCCAGTACTTC.

J is TRBJ2-7 and V is TRBV2, with D maybe TRBD2 (6 bases). The CDR3 has 17 amino acids. V was clipped by 8 bases and J by 0 bases, with 23 bases between them. Germline CDR1 SNHLY, CDR2 FYNNEI. In nucleotides, the CDR3 is TGTGCCAGCCGGGTCCGAGGTCTACGGGGGAGCTCCTACGAGCAGTACTTC. This gives the protein CASRVRGLRGSSYEQYF.

This clone was detected only a few times. The chain links TRBV4-1 to TRBJ2-2, with 8 nucleotides matching TRBD1. The length of the CDR3 is 19 residues. J was trimmed by 5 bases and V by 4 bases; bases with no gene match: 18. Germline lookup yields CDR1 MGHRA and CDR2 YSYEKL. CDR3 sequence (DNA): TGCGCCAGCAGCCCCCCCCCGGACAGGGTCGAATCGTCGACCGGGGAGCTGTTTTTT. Amino acids: CASSPPPDRVESSTGELFF.

V is TRBV25-1 and J is TRBJ1-1; no reliable D call. The V end lost 8 bases, the J end lost 11 bases, and 18 bases lay between the germline ends. CDR1 MGHDK and CDR2 SYGVNS come from the germline V gene. The CDR3 extends over 12 amino acids. This CDR3 is CASSITGKNAFF. For the CDR3, the DNA is TGTGCCAGCTCAATTACGGGAAAGAATGCTTTCTTT.

The chain links TRBV7-6 to TRBJ2-1, with D possibly matching TRBD1 (6 bases). This CDR3 spans 13 amino acids. Germline lookup yields CDR1 SGHVS and CDR2 FNYEAQ. V was clipped by 5 bases and J by 4 bases, with 9 bases between them. Here the CDR3 reads CASSRQVYNEQFF. The CDR3 DNA is TGTGCCAGCAGCCGACAGGTTTACAATGAGCAGTTCTTC.

For this clone: Germline and junction disagree at one end, which may indicate a read error. This rearrangement joins TRBV7-7 to TRBJ2-5; a possible D gene is TRBD2 (5 bases). The CDR3 has 15 amino acids. The germline CDR1 and CDR2 sequences are SSHAT and FNYEAQ (reference sequence). CDR3 amino acids: CASSMRATGQETQYF. DNA for the CDR3: TGTGCTAGCAGCATGCGGGCGACCGGACAAGAGACCCAGTACTTC.

This chain uses TRBV6-1 with TRBJ1-6; maybe TRBD1 (6 bases). Between the trimmed V and J ends, which lost 7 bases and 4 bases, there was a span of 11 bases. The V gene's germline CDR1 is MNHNS and CDR2 SASEGT. This CDR3 spans 14 amino acids. CDR3: CASNLGGYNSPLHF. CDR3 sequence (DNA): TGTGCCAGCAATCTAGGGGGTTATAATTCACCCCTCCACTTT.

The rearrangement uses TRBV4-1 and TRBJ1-4; D ambiguous. Germline CDR1 reads MGHRA; CDR2 reads YSYEKL. Trimming took 6 bases from V and 7 from J, leaving 6 bases between them. CDR3 length: 11 amino acids. DNA of the CDR3: TGCGCCAGCAGTCTCAGTGAAAAACTGTTTTTT. It yields the protein CASSLSEKLFF.

This clone has just one count. The rearrangement links TRBV6-6 to TRBJ2-5, with D possibly being TRBD2 (6 bases). Deletions cut 4 bases from V and 3 bases from J, with 15 bases between. The CDR3 has 15 amino acids. Per the germline V gene, CDR1 is MNHNY and CDR2 is SVGAGI (reference sequence). The CDR3, as DNA: TGTGCCAGCAGTTTGGGGGAGGTGTGGAAAGAGACCCAGTACTTC. This translates into CASSLGEVWKETQYF.

A note on this clone: The sample has other DNA sequences that encode this CDR3 too. The chain uses TRBV5-1 and TRBJ2-7, with D tentatively TRBD2 (5 bases). Germline V gene lookup returns CDR1 SGHRS and CDR2 YFSETQ. V was cut by 4 bases and J by 0 bases, with 5 bases left in between. This CDR3 is built from 12 residues. CDR3 bases: TGCGCCAGCAGCGGGAGCTCCTACGAGCAGTACTTC. It is translated as CASSGSSYEQYF.

The rearrangement joins TRBV6-1 to TRBJ2-7; D possibly corresponds to TRBD1 (6 bases). The CDR3 is made up of 15 amino acids. Germline V gives CDR1 MNHNS, CDR2 SASEGT. Trimming pared 5 bases from V and 2 bases from J, leaving 16 bases between. The CDR3 coding sequence is TGTGCCAGCAGTAGAACAGGGTTAGGAACCTACGAGCAGTACTTC. This codes for CASSRTGLGTYEQYF.